This TCR beta chain was recovered during a study of cytomegalovirus exposure and HLA in healthy donors. Both 60 Vbeta primers and 13 Jbeta primers went into the PCR. Libraries were prepared by immunoSEQ multiplex PCR; TCRdb keeps only in-frame clonotypes and omits some of them. Of under 200,000 clones listed, around 88% are singletons. The sequenced material came from PBMCs. The TCR comes from a woman aged 25-40 years in good health and CMV-seronegative.

CDR3 residues: CASSLEGSGGPETQYF. For the CDR3, the DNA is TGCGCCAGCAGCTTGGAGGGTAGCGGGGGTCCCGAGACCCAGTACTTC. The gene calls are TRBV5-1 and TRBJ2-5; 9 bases are a match to TRBD2. Germline loops: CDR1 SGHRS, CDR2 YFSETQ. The V gene end was trimmed by 0 bases and the J gene end by 5 bases; junction bases not matched to a gene: 8. The CDR3 length is 16 residues.